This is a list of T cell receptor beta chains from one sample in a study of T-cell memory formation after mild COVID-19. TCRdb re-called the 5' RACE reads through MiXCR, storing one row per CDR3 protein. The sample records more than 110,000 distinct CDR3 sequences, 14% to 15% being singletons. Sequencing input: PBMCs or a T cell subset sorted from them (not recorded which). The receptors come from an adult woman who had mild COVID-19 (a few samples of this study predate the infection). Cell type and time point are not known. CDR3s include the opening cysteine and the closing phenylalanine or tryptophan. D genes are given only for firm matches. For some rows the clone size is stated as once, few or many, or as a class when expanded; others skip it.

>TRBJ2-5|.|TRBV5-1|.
TGCGCCAGCACAAACACCACCCGGACAGTTGGGGAGACCCAGTACTTC
CASTNTTRTVGETQYF
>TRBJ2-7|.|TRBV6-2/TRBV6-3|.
TGTGCCAGCAGCCCGAGGGGCTCCTACGAGCAGTACTTC
CASSPRGSYEQYF
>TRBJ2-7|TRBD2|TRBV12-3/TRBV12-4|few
TGTGCCAGCAGTTTTAGCGGGGGGGCCTACGAGCAGTACTTC
CASSFSGGAYEQYF
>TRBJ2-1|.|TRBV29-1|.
TGCAGCGTTGAAGATCGAGACGATGAGCAGTTCTTC
CSVEDRDDEQFF
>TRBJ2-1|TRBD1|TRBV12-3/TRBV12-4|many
TGTGCCAGCAGTTTAGTAGGACAGGTTTACAATGAGCAGTTCTTC
CASSLVGQVYNEQFF
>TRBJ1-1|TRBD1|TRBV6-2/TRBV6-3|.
TGTGCCAGCAGTTACTCAACCCTTGAGGGGGCGAACACTGAAGCTTTCTTT
CASSYSTLEGANTEAFF
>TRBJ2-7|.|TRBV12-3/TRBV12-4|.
TGTGCCAGCAGTTTTTCCCCAGCGAGCTCCTACGAGCAGTACTTC
CASSFSPASSYEQYF
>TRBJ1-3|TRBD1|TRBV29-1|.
TGCAGCGTTGCCCCGACAGGGCCTGGAAACACCATATATTTT
CSVAPTGPGNTIYF
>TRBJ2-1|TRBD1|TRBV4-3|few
TGCGCCAGCAGCCCTGTCGGCGGCACAGGGGATTACAATGAGCAGTTCTTC
CASSPVGGTGDYNEQFF
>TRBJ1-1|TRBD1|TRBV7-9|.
TGTGCCAGCAGCTTCCCCGGACAGGGGGAGAACACTGAAGCTTTCTTT
CASSFPGQGENTEAFF
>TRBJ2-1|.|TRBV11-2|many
TGTGCCAGCAGCCTACGGACTGGAACCTACTCCTACAATGAGCAGTTCTTC
CASSLRTGTYSYNEQFF
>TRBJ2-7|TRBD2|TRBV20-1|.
TGCAGTGCTAGATATGCTAGCGGGAGTTACGAGCAGTACTTC
CSARYASGSYEQYF
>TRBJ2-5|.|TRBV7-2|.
TGTGCCAGCAGCTTAGGTGGGACATCGAGGAGGGAGACCCAGTACTTC
CASSLGGTSRRETQYF
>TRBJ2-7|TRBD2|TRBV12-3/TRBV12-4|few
TGTGCCAGCAGTCCCGGGGGGGAGCAGTACTTC
CASSPGGEQYF
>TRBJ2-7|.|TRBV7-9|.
TGTGCCAGCAGCTTAGGAGGGCTCGAGCAGTACTTC
CASSLGGLEQYF
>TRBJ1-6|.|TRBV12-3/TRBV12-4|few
TGTGCCAGCACCCTGGGGGGTCCCCTCCACTTT
CASTLGGPLHF
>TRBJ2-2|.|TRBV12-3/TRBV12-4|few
TGTGCCAGCAGTCGAGGGACCCAATCTATGAACACCGGGGAGCTGTTTTTT
CASSRGTQSMNTGELFF
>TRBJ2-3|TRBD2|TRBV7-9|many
TGTGCCAGCAGCTTGGGGAGTAGCGGGAGTAGGACAGATACGCAGTATTTT
CASSLGSSGSRTDTQYF
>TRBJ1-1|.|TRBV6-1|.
TGTGCCAGCAGTGAGCACAGGGTTGAGTACACTGAAGCTTTCTTT
CASSEHRVEYTEAFF
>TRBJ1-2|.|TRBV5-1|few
TGCGCCAGCAGCCCACAGGCCCGCACCGTGGTACGAGGCTATGGCTACACCTTC
CASSPQARTVVRGYGYTF
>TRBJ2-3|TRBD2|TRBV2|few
TGTGCCAGCAAGGGGACTAGCGGGGCAGATACGCAGTATTTT
CASKGTSGADTQYF
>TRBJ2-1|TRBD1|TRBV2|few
TGTGCCAGCAGAGCGACAGGGTACAATGAGCAGTTCTTC
CASRATGYNEQFF
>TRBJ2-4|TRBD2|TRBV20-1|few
TGCAGTGCTAGGCCGCCGGCTAGCGGGATTGAAAACATTCAGTACTTC
CSARPPASGIENIQYF